This is a list of T cell receptor beta chains from one sample in a study of CD8+ T cells in alopecia areata. Method: immunoSEQ multiplex PCR; TCRdb's copy keeps in-frame clones and lacks some. The table shows 65,000 to 95,000 clones, with around 54% occurring only once. Sequences were obtained from NKG2D-high CD8+ T cells sorted from blood. The origin of the receptors is a human donor with alopecia areata. Each CDR3 is given with its conserved first and last residue. D genes are given only for firm matches. Expanded clones get a size class; other rows say once, few or many, or leave the size out.

J,length,D,size,V,CDR3,DNA
TRBJ2-3,13,.,.,TRBV6-4,CASSVTPTDTQYF,TGTGCCAGCAGTGTGACACCAACAGATACGCAGTATTTT
TRBJ2-1,13,.,few,TRBV29-1,CSVSQGPDNEQFF,TGCAGCGTTTCTCAGGGGCCTGACAATGAGCAGTTCTTC
TRBJ2-3,12,.,.,TRBV5-4,CASSLEGDTQYF,TGTGCCAGCAGCTTGGAGGGAGATACGCAGTATTTT
TRBJ1-1,12,.,.,TRBV27,CASLKPGYEAFF,TGTGCCAGCTTAAAACCGGGCTATGAAGCTTTCTTT
TRBJ2-2,11,.,few,TRBV29-1,CSVESTGELFF,TGCAGCGTTGAGTCTACCGGGGAGCTGTTTTTT
TRBJ2-5,15,TRBD1,.,TRBV30,CAWSLTGGTRETQYF,TGTGCCTGGAGTTTGACAGGGGGCACTCGGGAGACCCAGTACTTC
TRBJ2-7,16,TRBD1,.,TRBV4-1,CASSPGTGELSYEQYF,TGCGCCAGCAGCCCCGGGACAGGGGAACTATCCTACGAGCAGTACTTC
TRBJ2-7,11,.,.,TRBV20-1,CSARVNGDGIF,TGCAGTGCTAGAGTAAATGGGGACGGAATCTTC
TRBJ2-3,12,.,few,TRBV29-1,CSVVPGPDTQYF,TGCAGCGTTGTACCGGGGCCAGATACGCAGTATTTT
TRBJ2-3,14,.,.,TRBV6-5,CASSRIGAADTQYF,TGTGCCAGCAGTCGGATAGGAGCCGCAGATACGCAGTATTTT
TRBJ2-7,15,.,few,TRBV13,CASSLGDRSSYEQYF,TGTGCCAGCAGCTTAGGGGACCGTAGCTCCTACGAGCAGTACTTC
TRBJ1-1,14,.,.,TRBV5-4,CASISHLAGGKAFF,TGTGCCAGCATATCTCACCTAGCCGGGGGAAAAGCTTTCTTT
TRBJ1-2,14,TRBD1,.,TRBV5-4,CASSIETGADGYTF,TGTGCCAGCAGCATAGAGACAGGGGCCGATGGCTACACCTTC
TRBJ1-1,15,.,.,TRBV7-9,CASSLGGLLNTEAFF,TGTGCCAGCAGCTTAGGTGGACTGCTGAACACTGAAGCTTTCTTT
TRBJ2-7,13,.,few,TRBV6-6,CASSSPPDSEQYF,TGTGCCAGCAGTTCCCCCCCGGACTCCGAGCAGTACTTC
TRBJ2-3,14,.,.,TRBV4-3,CASSQVGETDTQYF,TGCGCCAGCAGCCAAGTAGGGGAGACAGATACGCAGTATTTT
TRBJ1-1,15,.,.,TRBV29-1,CSVEGGGTQALEAFF,TGCAGCGTTGAAGGGGGGGGGACACAGGCGCTTGAAGCTTTCTTT
TRBJ2-4,16,.,.,TRBV6-5,CASSYWAGVAKNIQYF,TGTGCCAGCAGTTACTGGGCAGGGGTAGCCAAAAACATTCAGTACTTC
TRBJ2-7,15,.,.,TRBV27,CASSPRGTYSYEQYF,TGTGCCAGCAGTCCCCGGGGGACTTACTCCTACGAGCAGTACTTC
TRBJ2-3,15,.,.,TRBV27,CATQGEKGHTDTQYF,TGTGCCACCCAAGGGGAGAAGGGACACACAGATACGCAGTATTTT
TRBJ2-1,14,.,.,TRBV19,CASSINRFVNEQFF,TGTGCCAGTAGTATAAATAGGTTCGTCAATGAGCAGTTCTTC
TRBJ1-2,15,.,.,TRBV2,CASSEAEEILYGYTF,TGTGCCAGCAGTGAAGCTGAGGAGATTCTCTATGGCTACACCTTC
TRBJ2-1,13,TRBD2,once,TRBV4-2,CASSPGLVGEQFF,TGTGCCAGCAGCCCCGGACTAGTCGGTGAGCAGTTCTTC
TRBJ2-5,12,.,few,TRBV5-6,CAKRGGRKTQYF,TGTGCCAAAAGAGGGGGGCGAAAGACCCAGTACTTC
TRBJ2-7,18,TRBD1,.,TRBV2,CASSNRDRGLQVAYEQYF,TGTGCCAGCAGTAACCGGGACAGGGGACTACAAGTCGCCTACGAGCAGTACTTC
TRBJ2-5,13,.,few,TRBV11-2,CASSLSPSGTQYF,TGTGCCAGCAGCTTAAGCCCGTCGGGGACCCAGTACTTC
TRBJ2-1,16,TRBD2,.,TRBV27,CASSLSAGELYNEQFF,TGTGCCAGCAGTTTATCAGCGGGGGAACTATACAATGAGCAGTTCTTC